Listed here are 25 T cell receptor beta chains from one sample, sequenced in a study of blood T cell repertoires in COVID-19. Clones were sequenced by immunoSEQ multiplex PCR, and TCRdb holds only the in-frame ones, with some missing. The data contain about 56,000 clones, roughly 89% of them singletons. The sequenced sample was peripheral blood. These TCRs come from a woman aged 55 to 70 with COVID-19, enrolled during active disease.

The chain carries TRBV5-4 and TRBJ1-1; maybe TRBD1 (6 bases). There are 12 residues in the CDR3. Per germline, CDR1 SGHNT and CDR2 YYREEE (reference sequence). V lost 10 bases to trimming and J lost 4 bases, with 14 bases between them. CDR3 sequence (DNA): TGTGCCGTACAGGGTTTTTTCACTGAAGCTTTCTTT. This encodes CAVQGFFTEAFF.

The chain combines TRBV4-1 with TRBJ1-3; 7 positions match TRBD1. Germline assignment: CDR1 MGHRA and CDR2 YSYEKL. The CDR3 sequence is 16 residues long. The trim removed 1 base at V and 1 base at J, leaving 4 bases unmatched. The CDR3 DNA sequence: TGCGCCAGCAGCCAAGGGGGGACAGCGTCTGGAAACACCATATATTTT. Translating gives CASSQGGTASGNTIYF.

This CDR3 reads CASSLTGHSGNTIYF. CDR3 nucleotides: TGTGCCAGCTCCCTCACAGGCCACTCTGGAAACACCATATATTTT. V is TRBV19 and J is TRBJ1-3; tentatively, D is TRBD1 (5 bases). The length of the CDR3 is 15 residues. CDR1 is LNHDA and CDR2 is SQIVND in the germline V gene (reference sequence). The V gene lost 9 bases and the J gene lost 0 bases, with 15 bases spanning the gap. The full variable domain, with the rest looked up from reference TRBV19 and TRBJ1-3, is DGGITQSPKYLFRKEGQNVTLSCEQNLNHDAMYWYRQDPGQGLRLIYYSQIVNDFQKGDIAEGYSVSREKKESFPLTVTSAQKNPTAFYLCASSLTGHSGNTIYFGEGSWLTVV.

This clone was recorded once. The CDR3 reads CASSSFSVGFTDTQYF. The CDR3 DNA follows: TGTGCCAGCAGCTCCTTCAGTGTGGGCTTTACAGATACGCAGTATTTT. The chain employs TRBV11-3 and TRBJ2-3; D is unresolved. The CDR3 length is 16 residues. Between the trimmed V and J ends, which lost 4 bases and 3 bases, there was a span of 17 bases. Germline V CDR1 and CDR2: SGHNT, YENEEA. Variable domain in full (rest from reference TRBV11-3 and TRBJ2-3): EAGVVQSPRYKIIEKKQPVAFWCNPISGHNTLYWYLQNLGQGPELLIRYENEEAVDDSQLPKDRFSAERLKGVDSTLKIQPAELGDSAVYLCASSSFSVGFTDTQYFGPGTRLTVL.

This chain connects TRBV4-1 to TRBJ1-1; D gene unclear. Germline V gene lookup returns CDR1 MGHRA and CDR2 YSYEKL. Trimming cost V 0 bases and J 9 bases, with 11 bases left between them. The CDR3 has 13 amino acids. The CDR3 sequence: CASSQDTGNKAFF. CDR3 coding DNA: TGCGCCAGCAGCCAAGATACCGGGAATAAAGCTTTCTTT.

The chain uses TRBV2 and TRBJ2-5; 8 bases are shared with TRBD1. Germline loops: CDR1 SNHLY, CDR2 FYNNEI. The CDR3 loop spans 13 amino acids. V lost 5 bases, J lost 4 bases, and 3 bases stayed unmatched. CDR3: CASSSQGGETQYF. For the CDR3, the DNA is TGTGCCAGCAGTTCACAGGGGGGAGAGACCCAGTACTTC.

This chain joins TRBV6-5 and TRBJ1-1; D ambiguous. Per the germline V gene, CDR1 is MNHEY and CDR2 is SVGAGI. Trimming removed 7 bases from V and 0 bases from J, with 3 bases in between. The CDR3 sequence is 11 residues long. The CDR3 DNA reads TGTGCCAGCACTATGAACACTGAAGCTTTCTTT. Translation: CASTMNTEAFF.

The rearrangement links TRBV10-2 to TRBJ2-7, with 7 bases identical to TRBD2. V was clipped by 6 bases and J by 2 bases; unmatched bases: 1. Germline lookup yields CDR1 WSHSY and CDR2 SAAADI. The CDR3 runs to 12 residues. Here the CDR3 reads CASRGGAYEQYF. CDR3 DNA: TGCGCCAGCAGGGGGGGGGCCTACGAGCAGTACTTC.

The gene calls are TRBV5-4 and TRBJ2-2; no definite D call. The CDR3 covers 12 residues. Trimming left V 4 bases short and J 3 bases short, with 4 bases between. The germline gives CDR1 SGHNT, CDR2 YYREEE (reference sequence). CDR3 sequence: CASSVYTGELFF. In nucleotides, the CDR3 is TGTGCCAGCAGCGTCTACACCGGGGAGCTGTTTTTT.

The chain has TRBV18 and TRBJ2-4, with 8 bases fitting TRBD1. Per germline, CDR1 KGHSH and CDR2 LQKENI. CDR3 length: 15 amino acids. Unmatched junction bases numbered 7, after V lost 4 bases and J lost 5 bases. Here the CDR3 reads CASSRDRGSENIQYF. DNA of the CDR3: TGTGCCAGCTCACGCGACAGGGGATCGGAAAACATTCAGTACTTC. Using reference TRBV18 and TRBJ2-4 for the parts outside the CDR3, the full variable domain is NAGVMQNPRHLVRRRGQEARLRCSPMKGHSHVYWYRQLPEEGLKFMVYLQKENIIDESGMPKERFSAEFPKEGPSILRIQQVVRGDSAAYFCASSRDRGSENIQYFGAGTRLSVL.

This rearrangement joins TRBV2 to TRBJ1-1; D not resolved. CDR3 length: 11 residues. Trimming stripped 11 bases from V and 0 bases from J, with 7 bases between. From germline, CDR1 is SNHLY and CDR2 FYNNEI. The CDR3 DNA sequence: TGTGCCGGCCAGGTGAACACTGAAGCTTTCTTT. This translates into CAGQVNTEAFF.

The gene calls are TRBV30 and TRBJ1-1; D is unclear. The germline V gene encodes CDR1 GTSNPN and CDR2 SVGIG (reference sequence). The CDR3 consists of 13 residues. The ends were cut back, 2 bases at V and 2 bases at J, with 9 bases in the middle. For the CDR3, the DNA is TGTGCCTGGAGTACAGCAGCAAACACTGAAGCTTTCTTT. Translation gives CAWSTAANTEAFF.

The J gene is TRBJ1-1, the V gene TRBV27, with 9 bases lining up with TRBD1. Germline trimming cut 3 bases from V and 2 bases from J; bases unmatched to any gene: 10. Germline loops: CDR1 MNHEY, CDR2 SMNVEV (reference sequence). The CDR3 extends over 17 amino acids. CDR3 sequence: CASSLERNRGPNTEAFF. As DNA, the CDR3 is TGTGCCAGCAGTTTGGAGAGGAACAGGGGGCCCAACACTGAAGCTTTCTTT.

The V call is TRBV2, the J call TRBJ2-4; possibly TRBD1 for D (5 bases). Germline CDR1 and CDR2: SNHLY and FYNNEI. The V end lost 5 bases, the J end lost 7 bases, and 18 bases lay between the germline ends. CDR3 length equals 15 residues. The chain's CDR3 is CASSIAGNSGNIQYF. The CDR3 DNA reads TGTGCCAGCAGTATCGCAGGGAATTCGGGCAACATTCAGTACTTC.

This clone has a single count. The V gene is TRBV6-1, the J gene TRBJ1-3; D unresolved. Trimming removed 3 bases from V and 1 base from J, with 4 bases in between. The CDR3 is 13 amino acids. In germline, CDR1 is MNHNS, CDR2 SASEGT. In nucleotides, the CDR3 is TGTGCCAGCAGTGAGGCATCTGGAAACACCATATATTTT. Translating it yields CASSEASGNTIYF.

There are a few counts of this clone. The V and J genes are TRBV3-1 (or the pseudogene TRBV3-2) and TRBJ2-5, with TRBD2 matching 13 bases. V dropped 4 bases and J dropped 5; count of bases not matched to a gene: 4. The CDR3 sequence is 15 residues long. In germline, CDR1 is LGHDT, CDR2 YNNKEL (reference sequence). The CDR3: CASSRGTSGAETQYF. CDR3 DNA: TGTGCCAGCAGCCGTGGGACTAGCGGGGCTGAGACCCAGTACTTC.

This chain connects TRBV29-1 to TRBJ1-1, with D unresolved. The V gene lost 4 bases and the J gene lost 10 bases, with 7 bases spanning the gap. This CDR3 is 9 amino acids long. CDR1 and CDR2 (germline): SQVTM, ANQGSEA. In DNA, the CDR3 is TGCAGCGTTGCCCCTAGAGCTTTCTTT. This translates into CSVAPRAFF.

The J gene is TRBJ1-1, the V gene TRBV29-1; D call uncertain. Trimming cost V 4 bases and J 9 bases, with 15 bases left between them. The CDR3 covers 12 residues. CDR1 and CDR2 (germline): SQVTM, ANQGSEA. The CDR3 region has the DNA TGCAGCGTTGTGAGCGGGCAATATCAAGCTTTCTTT. Translated: CSVVSGQYQAFF.

The chain joins TRBV7-7 to TRBJ1-3, with a tentative D call TRBD1 (5 bases). The V gene lost 5 bases and the J gene lost 0 bases, with 8 bases spanning the gap. The V gene's germline CDR1 is SSHAT and CDR2 FNYEAQ (reference sequence). The CDR3 has 14 amino acids. DNA for the CDR3: TGTGCCAGCAGCCCAGGGAACTCTGGAAACACCATATATTTT. Amino acid sequence: CASSPGNSGNTIYF.

This clone was detected once. The chain couples TRBV4-1 to TRBJ1-1; D uncertain. The V and J ends lost 4 bases and 4 bases respectively, with 7 bases between them. CDR3 size: 12 residues. Germline assignment: CDR1 MGHRA and CDR2 YSYEKL. In nucleotides, the CDR3 is TGCGCCAGCAGCCCCACGGGCACTGAAGCTTTCTTT. It is translated as CASSPTGTEAFF.

This chain uses TRBV3-1 (or the pseudogene TRBV3-2) with TRBJ1-5, with 7 nucleotides matching TRBD1. Germline V gene sequence: CDR1 LGHDT, CDR2 YNNKEL (reference sequence). After removal of 5 bases from V and 0 bases from J, the junction contained 7 bases not matched to a gene. The CDR3 length is 16 residues. The CDR3 here is CASSYGTVNSNQPQHF. The DNA for the CDR3 is TGTGCCAGCAGCTACGGGACAGTGAATAGCAATCAGCCCCAGCATTTT.

The chain joins TRBV4-1 to TRBJ2-3; 11 nucleotides match TRBD2. V shed 0 bases, J shed 4 bases, and the junction held 9 bases outside the gene matches. The germline V gene has CDR1 MGHRA and CDR2 YSYEKL. This CDR3 has 18 residues. CDR3 sequence (DNA): TGCGCCAGCAGCCAAGATTCCCTAGCGGGAGGTGGTGCAGATACGCAGTATTTT. Its translation is CASSQDSLAGGGADTQYF.

This sequence joins TRBV6-5 and TRBJ1-4; perhaps TRBD1 as D (6 bases). The V gene lost 0 bases and the J gene lost 11 bases, with 10 bases spanning the gap. Germline CDR1 MNHEY, CDR2 SVGAGI. The CDR3 totals 13 residues. The CDR3 loop is CASSYSNRGKLFF. The CDR3 bases are TGTGCCAGCAGTTACTCGAATAGGGGGAAACTGTTTTTT.

V gene TRBV9 combines with J gene TRBJ2-2, with D tentatively TRBD2 (5 bases). The CDR3 contains 12 residues. Trimming took 7 bases from V and 1 from J, leaving 5 bases between them. Looked up from germline, CDR1 is SGDLS and CDR2 is YYNGEE. The CDR3 sequence: CASRENTGELFF. As DNA, the CDR3 is TGTGCCAGCCGGGAGAACACCGGGGAGCTGTTTTTT.

The V call is TRBV5-1, the J call TRBJ2-7; D possibly corresponds to TRBD1 (5 bases). Germline-derived CDR1 and CDR2 are SGHRS and YFSETQ. This CDR3 comprises 15 residues. The V and J ends lost 4 bases and 2 bases respectively, with 16 bases between them. The CDR3 protein is CASSPVQGRAYEQYF. The CDR3 DNA reads as TGCGCCAGCAGCCCCGTCCAGGGAAGGGCCTACGAGCAGTACTTC.